This T cell receptor (beta chain) stems from a study of T cells in localized non-small cell lung cancer. Only in-frame clones appear in the TCRdb table, and some are missing; sequencing was by immunoSEQ multiplex PCR. The table lists about 77,000 clones, about 88% of them singletons. The receptor's source is a woman aged 40-69 years with stage I squamous cell lung carcinoma. Source: peripheral blood, taken before any cancer treatment.

The CDR3 nucleotides read TGTGCCAGCAGCAAGGGACTAGCGGGGGCCGAAGATACGCAGTATTTT. Protein sequence: CASSKGLAGAEDTQYF. The chain joins TRBV7-9 to TRBJ2-3; 14 bases match TRBD2. The CDR3 extends over 16 amino acids. CDR1 and CDR2 from the germline V gene are SEHNR and FQNEAQ (reference sequence). With V trimmed by 5 bases and J by 5 bases, 6 bases remained unmatched. The entire variable domain, with the rest obtained from reference TRBV7-9 and TRBJ2-3, is as follows: DTGVSQNPRHKITKRGQNVTFRCDPISEHNRLYWYRQTLGQGPEFLTYFQNEAQLEKSRLLSDRFSAERPKGSFSTLEIQRTEQGDSAMYLCASSKGLAGAEDTQYFGPGTRLTVL.